This T cell receptor (beta chain) was sequenced during a study of shared clonotypes between healthy human individuals. General study results and limits: The sharing of around 5% of naive CD4 clonotypes was seen across several donors. Unshared clonotypes carried lower generation probabilities than those common to all four donors.

A remark on this clone: Its antigen is unknown.

The CDR3 consists of 13 residues. Germline V gene lookup returns CDR1 MNHNY and CDR2 SVGAGI (reference sequence). Trimming took off 6 bases at V and 3 bases at J, with 11 bases between the two ends. Clones were sequenced by immunoSEQ multiplex PCR, and TCRdb holds only the in-frame ones, with some missing. The repertoire has a few million clones, roughly 92% of them found once; the top ten carry roughly 0.15%. This TCR was recovered from a young man in good health. Source material: naive CD4+ T cells sorted from blood. This sample's subset: CD45RA+ positively selected. The chain combines TRBV6-6 with TRBJ1-1; no definite D call. CDR3 in amino acids: CASSPRADTEAFF. The CDR3 bases are TGTGCCAGCAGCCCACGGGCCGACACTGAAGCTTTCTTT.